The 21 T cell receptor beta chains below come from one sample, sequenced in a study of T cells after yellow fever vaccination. TCRdb recomputed calls from the 5' RACE reads with MiXCR, one row per CDR3 protein. The table has about 550,000 distinct CDR3 sequences, 19% seen once. The sample in question was PBMCs, obtained 15 days after the yellow fever booster vaccination. Receptors were obtained from a man younger than 40 who received the YFV17D yellow fever vaccine.

This clonotype was seen a few times. This chain joins TRBV11-2 and TRBJ2-7, with D unclear. CDR3 length equals 10 residues. V was pared by 5 bases and J by 9 bases, with 8 bases between. Germline CDR1 and CDR2: SGHAT and FQNNGV. The CDR3: CASSDAVQYF. In nucleotides, the CDR3 is TGTGCCAGCAGCGACGCAGTGCAGTACTTC.

This rearrangement joins TRBV4-3 to TRBJ2-3; a weak D match, TRBD1 (6 bases). V lost 3 bases and J 6 bases, leaving 13 bases between the germline ends. The germline V gene encodes CDR1 LGHNA and CDR2 YSLEER. The CDR3 sequence is 14 residues long. CDR3 protein: CASSQTLTGDTQYF. Here the CDR3 DNA reads TGCGCCAGCAGCCAGACCCTCACAGGGGATACGCAGTATTTT.

This chain uses TRBV5-1 with TRBJ2-3, with 9 bases identical to TRBD2. V shed 5 bases and J 2 bases; nucleotides not matched to a gene: 0. Germline V gives CDR1 SGHRS, CDR2 YFSETQ. The CDR3 consists of 13 residues. This chain's CDR3 is CASRGLATDTQYF. The CDR3 DNA reads TGCGCCAGCAGGGGACTAGCCACAGATACGCAGTATTTT.

In this sample, this clonotype turned up a few times. The chain is built from TRBV5-1 and TRBJ2-7; D gene uncertain. The CDR3 extends over 14 amino acids. Trimming took 3 bases from V and 2 from J, leaving 12 bases between them. Per the germline V gene, CDR1 is SGHRS and CDR2 is YFSETQ. CDR3 in DNA: TGCGCCAGCAGCTCCCAAGAGTTTGCCTACGAGCAGTACTTC. Its protein product is CASSSQEFAYEQYF.

This clonotype was picked up a small number of times. The chain combines TRBV18 with TRBJ2-3; TRBD2 might be the D (5 bases). Trimming took 5 bases from V and 0 from J, leaving 12 bases between them. The V gene's germline CDR1 is KGHSH and CDR2 LQKENI. This CDR3 spans 15 amino acids. CDR3 in amino acids: CASSTTKLSTDTQYF. CDR3 nucleotide sequence: TGTGCCAGCTCAACGACTAAACTGAGCACAGATACGCAGTATTTT.

V gene TRBV5-1 combines with J gene TRBJ2-2, with 13 bases that match TRBD2. The CDR3 contains 17 residues. Trimming at V came to 9 bases and at J to 4 bases, leaving 12 bases not matched to a gene. CDR1 is SGHRS and CDR2 is YFSETQ in the germline V gene. This CDR3 is CATSGTSGTIATGELFF. The CDR3 DNA is TGCGCCACCTCCGGGACTAGCGGGACTATTGCCACCGGGGAGCTGTTTTTT.

CDR3 in amino acids: CASSLGPAGGQGTQYF. In DNA form, the CDR3 reads TGTGCCAGCAGCTTAGGGCCAGCGGGAGGACAGGGGACCCAGTACTTC. This chain uses TRBV7-2 with TRBJ2-5, with D tentatively TRBD2 (9 bases). There are 16 residues in the CDR3. Germline V CDR1 and CDR2: SGHTA, FQGNSA. V was pared by 1 base and J by 7 bases, with 19 bases between. The entire variable domain, with the rest obtained from reference TRBV7-2 and TRBJ2-5, is as follows: GAGVSQSPSNKVTEKGKDVELRCDPISGHTALYWYRQSLGQGLEFLIYFQGNSAPDKSGLPSDRFSAERTGGSVSTLTIQRTQQEDSAVYLCASSLGPAGGQGTQYFGPGTRLLVL.

This clonotype was counted between two and nine times. This chain joins TRBV7-9 and TRBJ2-1; D possibly corresponds to TRBD2 (5 bases). Trimming pared 3 bases from V and 2 bases from J, leaving 11 bases between. Germline CDR1 and CDR2: SEHNR and FQNEAQ (reference sequence). The CDR3 runs 15 residues. DNA for the CDR3: TGTGCCAGCAGCTTTGGGCGGAGGCCCTACAATGAGCAGTTCTTC. Its protein product is CASSFGRRPYNEQFF. Supplemented by reference TRBV7-9 and TRBJ2-1, the full variable domain reads DTGVSQNPRHKITKRGQNVTFRCDPISEHNRLYWYRQTLGQGPEFLTYFQNEAQLEKSRLLSDRFSAERPKGSFSTLEIQRTEQGDSAMYLCASSFGRRPYNEQFFGPGTRLTVL.

This clonotype has just a few counts. The V and J genes are TRBV20-1 and TRBJ2-7, with 11 nucleotides matching TRBD2. V lost 5 bases, J lost 2 bases, and 5 bases stayed unmatched. This CDR3 has 14 amino acids. Germline assignment: CDR1 DFQATT and CDR2 SNEGSKA (reference sequence). The CDR3 loop is CSALGTSGTYEQYF. In DNA, the CDR3 is TGCAGTGCTTTAGGGACTAGCGGAACCTACGAGCAGTACTTC.

The gene calls are TRBV12-3 or TRBV12-4 and TRBJ2-2; 9 nucleotides agree with TRBD2. After removal of 3 bases from V and 4 bases from J, the junction contained 3 bases not matched to a gene. The CDR3 has 15 amino acids. The CDR3 bases are TGTGCCAGCAGTTTGGCTAGCGGGGTCACCGGGGAGCTGTTTTTT. Its translation is CASSLASGVTGELFF.

Only a few counts were recorded for this clonotype. The V call is TRBV5-4, the J call TRBJ2-3; a possible D gene is TRBD2 (6 bases). The V end lost 1 base, the J end lost 4 bases, and 10 bases lay between the germline ends. Germline loops: CDR1 SGHNT, CDR2 YYREEE (reference sequence). There are 14 residues in the CDR3. The CDR3 DNA follows: TGTGCCAGCAGCTTGCGGGGGTCCGCAGATACGCAGTATTTT. It is translated as CASSLRGSADTQYF.

This clonotype was seen only a few times. V gene TRBV5-5 combines with J gene TRBJ2-5; tentative D call: TRBD2 (6 bases). In germline, CDR1 is SGHKS, CDR2 YYEKEE (reference sequence). The CDR3 contains 15 residues. V was clipped by 2 bases and J by 5 bases, with 16 bases between them. The CDR3 nucleotides read TGTGCCAGCAGCTTCTTGCGGGATATTCGGGAGACCCAGTACTTC. Amino acids: CASSFLRDIRETQYF.

V gene TRBV5-1 combines with J gene TRBJ2-1, with a weak D call TRBD2 (6 bases). The CDR3 loop spans 15 amino acids. Germline V gene lookup returns CDR1 SGHRS and CDR2 YFSETQ. V dropped 4 bases and J dropped 5 bases, with 16 bases sitting between them. CDR3 region: CASSPGTVAHNEQFF. For the CDR3, the DNA is TGCGCCAGCAGCCCTGGGACTGTCGCCCACAATGAGCAGTTCTTC.

V and J are TRBV18 and TRBJ2-2; 8 positions agree with TRBD2. There are 16 residues in the CDR3. Trimming took 8 bases from V and 2 from J; bases not matched to a gene: 10. The V gene's germline CDR1 is KGHSH and CDR2 LQKENI. The CDR3 sequence: CASRGSGRSNTGELFF. In DNA, the CDR3 is TGTGCCAGCCGAGGGAGCGGGAGATCCAACACCGGGGAGCTGTTTTTT.

The table lists this clonotype with a few counts. The chain recombines TRBV4-3 with TRBJ2-3; D is possibly TRBD2 (5 bases). The germline gives CDR1 LGHNA, CDR2 YSLEER. The CDR3 covers 17 residues. V lost 2 bases, J lost 2 bases, and 17 bases lay in between. CDR3 residues: CASSQLRTGSDTDTQYF. For the CDR3, the DNA is TGCGCCAGCAGCCAATTGAGGACTGGATCCGACACAGATACGCAGTATTTT.

The chain joins TRBV11-2 to TRBJ2-3, with TRBD1 identical over 8 bases. The trim removed 7 bases at V and 1 base at J, leaving 10 bases unmatched. Germline values: CDR1 SGHAT, CDR2 FQNNGV. The CDR3 runs 16 residues. The CDR3 DNA reads as TGTGCCAGCATCCCCCAGGGGGCGGCAGGCACAGATACGCAGTATTTT. It codes for CASIPQGAAGTDTQYF. Filled out from reference TRBV11-2 and TRBJ2-3, the complete variable domain reads EAGVAQSPRYKIIEKRQSVAFWCNPISGHATLYWYQQILGQGPKLLIQFQNNGVVDDSQLPKDRFSAERLKGVDSTLKIQPAKLEDSAVYLCASIPQGAAGTDTQYFGPGTRLTVL.

A few counts support this clonotype. This rearrangement joins TRBV9 to TRBJ2-2, with 9 bases that match TRBD2. The germline V gene has CDR1 SGDLS and CDR2 YYNGEE. The CDR3 has 15 amino acids. V was pared by 2 bases and J by 4 bases, with 3 bases of the junction left unmatched. The CDR3 region has the DNA TGTGCCAGCAGCGTTAGCGGGAGTCGCACCGGGGAGCTGTTTTTT. Translating gives CASSVSGSRTGELFF.

The chain carries TRBV24-1 and TRBJ1-2; D unclear. Trimming removed 4 bases at V and 6 bases at J, with 11 bases between. CDR1 is KGHDR and CDR2 is SFDVKD in the germline V gene. This CDR3 has 13 amino acids. The CDR3 sequence is CATSDGGAHGYTF. DNA for the CDR3: TGTGCCACCAGTGACGGAGGCGCCCATGGCTACACCTTC.

This clonotype was found a few times. The chain joins TRBV6-2 or TRBV6-3 to TRBJ2-1; 8 bases map to TRBD1. The CDR3 is 16 amino acids. Trimming cost V 0 bases and J 3 bases; bases outside gene matches: 4. Germline V gene data show CDR1 as MNHEY and CDR2 as SVGEGT. Written as DNA, the CDR3 is TGTGCCAGCAGTTACTCGATACAGGGGGGCTACAATGAGCAGTTCTTC. It is translated as CASSYSIQGGYNEQFF.

The chain recombines TRBV15 with TRBJ2-1, with D unclear. V lost 0 bases, J lost 7 bases, and 13 bases lay in between. Germline lookup yields CDR1 LNHNV and CDR2 YYDKDF (reference sequence). This CDR3 spans 15 amino acids. The CDR3 nucleotides are TGTGCCACCAGCAGAGATGTAACATCCGGGAATGAGCAGTTCTTC. Protein: CATSRDVTSGNEQFF.

This clonotype was seen a few times. The chain joins TRBV20-1 to TRBJ2-5; 8 bases line up with TRBD2. The CDR3 is made up of 11 amino acids. Per germline, CDR1 DFQATT and CDR2 SNEGSKA (reference sequence). The CDR3 region has the DNA TGCGGTAGCGGGAAAAAAGAGACCCAGTACTTC. Amino acids: CGSGKKETQYF.